This T cell receptor (beta chain) was identified in a study of shared clonotypes between healthy human individuals (dated by TCRdb to the early 2020s). For context, the study as a whole: Three men and a couple of women, aged 18 to 49 years, made up the cohort. For each donor, CD4 naive and CD4 memory were each given three plates, CD8 naive was given two plates, and CD8 memory was given one plate. The study deeply sequenced blood TCR repertoires of about 5 healthy adults to estimate repertoire size and the extent of clonotype sharing between individuals. Different laboratories and diverse techniques were used to prepare libraries and sequence TCR repertoires, to increase sequencing depth and limit assay-specific biases. Per donor, leukapheresis produced somewhere between about 0.9 and 9.5 billion PBMCs.

The donors were healthy, HIV-negative adults with no recently reported acute infections or vaccinations. Every donor was a Caucasian adult residing in Nashville, Tennessee, USA. Magnetic negative selection was used to enrich CD4+ T cells, after which naive cells were positively selected on CD45RA and the negative fraction became the memory subset. Blood was collected by leukapheresis, and PBMCs were isolated by Ficoll-Histopaque density gradient centrifugation and then cryopreserved in liquid nitrogen vapor phase. Purity and quantity of every magnetically sorted T cell population were checked by analytical flow cytometry. Genomic DNA was isolated from each sorted fraction and quantified by UV absorbance on a Nanodrop 2000c. TCR CDR3 regions were amplified from genomic DNA by multiplex PCR using the deep immunoSEQ assay. Extracted genomic DNA from each cell subset was spread evenly across all wells of several immunoSEQ 96-well plates, with each plate serving as a replicate. For sorted subsets, around 0.2 ug of genomic DNA, equivalent to around 30,000 T cell genomes, went into each replicate PCR. The purified libraries were quantified using a Qubit 3.0 fluorometer, sized with a Bioanalyzer 2100, and then quantified again using the KAPA Library Quantification kit. Every immunoSEQ 96-well plate was sequenced on a separate single-read 150-cycle Illumina NextSeq 550 flow cell. Per the authors' processing: Because the immunoSEQ output included only junctional sequences and no quality scores, the filtering could not be the same as the filtering used for full-length reads. To assign V/J genes and CDR3, sequences were annotated against IMGT germline references using PyIR, a Python wrapper for IgBLAST v1.9. Reads were filtered out if the reads had weak V/J assignments (E-value above 1e-6), no CDR3, stop codons, out-of-frame junctions, or ambiguous translated residues. A V3J clonotype was defined by an identical inferred V gene, J gene, and CDR3 amino acid sequence. Percentage overlap between repertoires was computed as shared unique clonotypes divided by the size of the smaller repertoire. Three approaches were used to assess repertoire richness: RTK rarefaction, the Chao1 estimator, and Recon v2.1 estimates of unobserved clonotypes. For all TCRbeta clonotypes obtained by the gDNA method from a few donors, generation probabilities were computed with OLGA. TCRdb provides this immuneACCESS table in a form limited to in-frame rearrangements. Some clones are lacking; in checked studies, under half of them reflect an unresolved V gene, and why the rest are absent is not known. V, J and clone size reflect that table, while D and trimming were determined from the DNA. This sample comprises a few million clones, 95% of them detected only once. The ten largest clones add up to around 0.13% of the sample.

What the research found in general, with its limitations: When several donors were compared, the shared fraction of clonotypes was around 4.6% for naive CD4, around 3.6% for naive CD8, 2% to 2.5% for memory CD4, and 0.4% for memory CD8. Pairwise subsampling led to the expectation that sequencing depth would affect the degree of clonotype sharing among donors. Clonotypes shared by all four sorted-subset donors showed higher generation probabilities than non-shared clonotypes. Because the study included only a small number of donors, the genetic and exposure-history diversity represented was limited. Even with the large sequencing depth, rarefaction of the sorted-subset datasets indicated that sequencing was incomplete. Sampling was restricted to blood, and TCR repertoires in tissue are likely to differ from TCR repertoires in blood. Estimated clonotype richness was generally larger for naive than for memory subsets.

With regard to this clone: Its antigen is not yet known. One base away there is no much larger clone; base qualities are not given.

The TCR sequence derives from a man aged 18 to 29 in good health. The sample taken for sequencing was naive CD4+ T cells sorted from blood. The cell subset or site label, read with the paper, signifies: CD45RA+ positively selected.

The DNA sequence reads TGTGCCAGCAGCCGGACTAGCGGGAGTATCGGCACCGGGGAGCTGTTTTTT. Translation gives CASSRTSGSIGTGELFF. The sequence is built from TRBV11-3 and TRBJ2-2, and TRBD2 aligns with 13 junction nucleotides. The CDR3 numbers 17 residues from cysteine through phenylalanine. Of the read, only the CDR3 DNA is kept; its 51 bases are in frame from base 1. CDR1 and CDR2 (SGHNT, YENEEA) derive from the germline V gene. V is cut back by 5 bases and J by 4 bases, with 7 bases in the junction unmatched. The CDR3 plus the reference TRBV11-3 and TRBJ2-2 genes for the other parts give the full variable domain: EAGVVQSPRYKIIEKKQPVAFWCNPISGHNTLYWYLQNLGQGPELLIRYENEEAVDDSQLPKDRFSAERLKGVDSTLKIQPAELGDSAVYLCASSRTSGSIGTGELFFGEGSRLTVL.